These 25 T cell receptor beta chains came from one sample sequenced in a study of T cell responses to AZD1222 COVID-19 vaccine (dated by TCRdb to about 2021). The method behind the library was the immunoSEQ multiplex PCR assay. TCRdb provides this immuneACCESS table in a form limited to in-frame rearrangements. Some clones are lacking; in checked studies, under half of them reflect an unresolved V gene, and why the rest are absent is not known. The sample has around 180,000 clones on record, roughly nine tenths of them singletons. The ten most abundant clones make up 6.9% of the sample. What this sample's time point label stands for: baseline before first vaccination. The sequences come from peripheral blood, collected on day 0 of AZD1222 vaccination. The receptor set was obtained from an adult in good health.

The V and J genes are TRBV7-3 and TRBJ2-3; D perhaps matches TRBD2 (5 bases). This CDR3 spans 15 amino acids. The germline V gene has CDR1 SGHTA and CDR2 FQGTGA. Trimming stripped 2 bases from V and 6 bases from J, with 15 bases between. The chain's CDR3 is CASSLGRHTQDTQYF. The CDR3 DNA reads TGTGCCAGCAGCTTAGGGAGACATACACAGGATACGCAGTATTTT.

V is TRBV10-1 and J is TRBJ2-7; a weak D match, TRBD1 (5 bases). Germline V gene lookup returns CDR1 WNHNN and CDR2 SYGVQD (reference sequence). Trimming left V 10 bases short and J 0 bases short, with 19 bases between. The CDR3 runs 15 residues. The CDR3 bases are TGCGCCAACTCGATGCGACAGACCCACTCCTACGAGCAGTACTTC. This translates into CANSMRQTHSYEQYF.

The chain has TRBV6-5 and TRBJ1-5; 7 bases are a match to TRBD1. CDR1 MNHEY and CDR2 SVGAGI come from the germline V gene. The CDR3 consists of 15 residues. The ends lost 7 bases at V and 4 bases at J; junction bases unmatched: 10. CDR3 DNA sequence: TGTGCCAGCACCTTCAGCGTACAGGGGAATCAGCCCCAGCATTTT. Protein sequence: CASTFSVQGNQPQHF.

This clone was observed a few times. The rearrangement uses TRBV7-6 and TRBJ1-2; 9 bases match TRBD1. V lost 0 bases and J lost 8; bases outside the gene matches: 13. Germline CDR1 and CDR2: SGHVS and FNYEAQ. The CDR3 is made up of 17 amino acids. In DNA form, the CDR3 reads TGTGCCAGCAGCTTAGCCCCTGGCCCTACAGGGGGCTCCGGCTACACCTTC. This encodes CASSLAPGPTGGSGYTF.

J is TRBJ2-3 and V is TRBV18; 14 nucleotides agree with TRBD2. The junction had 3 bases not matched to a gene; V was cut back by 6 bases and J by 1 base. Germline CDR1 is KGHSH and CDR2 is LQKENI. There are 16 residues in the CDR3. CDR3 coding DNA: TGTGCCAGCTCTGCGACTAGCGGGGGGGGCACAGATACGCAGTATTTT. It specifies CASSATSGGGTDTQYF.

This clone came up a few times. The chain uses TRBV7-9 and TRBJ1-4, with TRBD1 matching over 7 bases. The germline V gene has CDR1 SEHNR and CDR2 FQNEAQ (reference sequence). This CDR3 is built from 13 residues. Trimming took 5 bases from V and 7 from J; bases not matched to a gene: 4. The CDR3 loop reads CASSKGGSEKLFF. In DNA, the CDR3 is TGTGCCAGCAGCAAAGGGGGCAGTGAAAAACTGTTTTTT.

In this sample, this clone turned up a few times. This chain connects TRBV9 to TRBJ1-4; D not certain. Between the trimmed V and J ends, which lost 4 bases and 4 bases, there was a span of 11 bases. The CDR3 contains 14 residues. Germline-derived CDR1 and CDR2 are SGDLS and YYNGEE. CDR3 in DNA: TGTGCCAGCAGCCCCCGTTCCCTTAATGAAAAACTGTTTTTT. Amino acids: CASSPRSLNEKLFF.

V usage is TRBV6-2 or TRBV6-3 and J usage is TRBJ1-2; possibly TRBD1 for D (5 bases). Looked up from germline, CDR1 is MNHEY and CDR2 is SVGEGT. CDR3 length: 14 amino acids. V was pared by 6 bases and J by 4 bases, with 15 bases between. The CDR3 here is CASSRMTETYGYTF. In nucleotides, the CDR3 is TGTGCCAGCAGCCGCATGACAGAAACCTATGGCTACACCTTC.

The V gene is TRBV6-5, the J gene TRBJ2-1, with 8 bases that match TRBD2. CDR1 MNHEY and CDR2 SVGAGI come from the germline V gene. The CDR3 totals 15 residues. Trimming took 2 bases from V and 2 from J; bases not matched to a gene: 2. The CDR3: CASSYELAAYNEQFF. DNA of the CDR3: TGTGCCAGCAGTTACGAACTAGCGGCCTACAATGAGCAGTTCTTC.

The V and J genes are TRBV6-2 or TRBV6-3 and TRBJ2-5; TRBD1 matches at 8 bases. This CDR3 region has 14 residues. Germline assignment: CDR1 MNHEY and CDR2 SVGEGT. J gave up 5 bases and V 5 bases, and 7 bases lay outside the gene matches. Here the CDR3 DNA reads TGTGCCAGCAGTAGACAGGGGATTACGGAGACCCAGTACTTC. It is translated as CASSRQGITETQYF.

This clone was counted between two and nine times. This rearrangement joins TRBV7-2 to TRBJ1-6; 11 nucleotides align to TRBD1. V shed 3 bases, J shed 15 bases, and the junction held 4 bases outside the gene matches. There are 13 residues in the CDR3. Germline values: CDR1 SGHTA, CDR2 FQGNSA. The CDR3 coding sequence is TGTGCCAGCAGCTTCATGGGACAGGGGGGCCTCCACTTT. Its translation: CASSFMGQGGLHF.

This clone has just one count. The chain employs TRBV6-5 and TRBJ1-2; D gene uncertain. The CDR3 loop spans 13 amino acids. Trimming removed 0 bases from V and 1 base from J, with 3 bases in between. CDR1 is MNHEY and CDR2 is SVGAGI in the germline V gene. The CDR3 is CASSYSLNYGYTF. DNA for the CDR3: TGTGCCAGCAGTTACTCCCTTAACTATGGCTACACCTTC.

This sequence joins TRBV6-1 and TRBJ2-7; the D is unclear. Trimming pared 3 bases from V and 4 bases from J, leaving 4 bases between. The germline V gene has CDR1 MNHNS and CDR2 SASEGT. The CDR3 consists of 11 residues. The CDR3 region has the DNA TGTGCCAGCAGTGACAGGTACGAGCAGTACTTC. Its translation is CASSDRYEQYF.

Here the CDR3 reads CSVEGYANQETQYF. In nucleotides, the CDR3 is TGCAGCGTTGAAGGCTACGCTAACCAAGAGACCCAGTACTTC. This chain connects TRBV29-1 to TRBJ2-5; D uncertain. Germline CDR1 is SQVTM and CDR2 is ANQGSEA. The ends were cut back, 1 base at V and 0 bases at J, with 9 bases in the middle. The CDR3 is 14 residues long.

V usage is TRBV25-1 and J usage is TRBJ2-6; D uncertain. The CDR3 loop spans 17 amino acids. Germline CDR1 reads MGHDK; CDR2 reads SYGVNS. The ends were cut back, 3 bases at V and 0 bases at J, with 12 bases in the middle. CDR3 in amino acids: CASSDSQTRSGANVLTF. Here the CDR3 DNA reads TGTGCCAGCAGTGATTCACAGACGCGCTCTGGGGCCAACGTCCTGACTTTC.

The chain combines TRBV7-9 with TRBJ1-1, with D tentatively TRBD1 (5 bases). V shed 2 bases and J shed 1 base, with 8 bases lying between them. Germline V gene lookup returns CDR1 SEHNR and CDR2 FQNEAQ (reference sequence). This CDR3 has 14 amino acids. CDR3 region: CASSLLGPNTEAFF. CDR3 DNA sequence: TGTGCCAGCAGCTTATTGGGACCGAACACTGAAGCTTTCTTT.

CDR3 DNA sequence: TGTGCCAGCAGACATACAGGGGGCTATGATCAGCCCCAGCATTTT. Its protein product is CASRHTGGYDQPQHF. The chain combines TRBV14 with TRBJ1-5; 9 bases match TRBD1. The J segment lost 5 bases and the V segment lost 6 bases, leaving 8 bases of the junction unmatched. CDR3 length equals 15 residues. CDR1 is SGHDN and CDR2 is FVKESK in the germline V gene.

The V gene is TRBV5-6, the J gene TRBJ2-1; 10 bases line up with TRBD2. There are 17 residues in the CDR3. Germline-derived CDR1 and CDR2 are SGHDT and YYEEEE. With V trimmed by 5 bases and J by 0 bases, 8 bases remained unmatched. The CDR3 coding sequence is TGTGCCAGCAGACCCGGACTAGCGGTGAGCTCCTACAATGAGCAGTTCTTC. Protein sequence: CASRPGLAVSSYNEQFF.

The genes are TRBV5-1 and TRBJ2-5, with TRBD2 matching over 12 bases. This CDR3 has 16 amino acids. Germline CDR1 reads SGHRS; CDR2 reads YFSETQ. The J segment lost 3 bases and the V segment lost 3 bases, leaving 6 bases of the junction unmatched. CDR3: CASSSGLAGNKETQYF. In nucleotides, the CDR3 is TGCGCCAGCAGCTCCGGACTAGCGGGAAACAAAGAGACCCAGTACTTC.

V is TRBV7-2 and J is TRBJ1-6, with D hard to call. The CDR3 covers 14 residues. Trimming pared 1 base from V and 5 bases from J, leaving 6 bases between. The germline gives CDR1 SGHTA, CDR2 FQGNSA. For the CDR3, the DNA is TGTGCCAGCAGCTTAGTACAGAATAATTCACCCCTCCACTTT. This codes for CASSLVQNNSPLHF.

This clone was found once. CDR3 bases: TGTGCCTGGAGTAGATGGGGCTCTGAAGCTTTCTTT. This sequence encodes CAWSRWGSEAFF. This chain links TRBV30 with TRBJ1-1; maybe TRBD1 (5 bases). Germline V gene lookup returns CDR1 GTSNPN and CDR2 SVGIG (reference sequence). This CDR3 is built from 12 residues. Deletions cut 2 bases from V and 6 bases from J, with 10 bases between.

J is TRBJ1-6 and V is TRBV30, with a possible D match to TRBD1 (6 bases). Germline lookup yields CDR1 GTSNPN and CDR2 SVGIG (reference sequence). V lost 3 bases to trimming and J lost 13 bases, with 13 bases between them. This CDR3 is built from 12 residues. The CDR3 coding sequence is TGTGCCTGGAGCAAGGGGGTGGGTCCCCTCCACTTT. This gives the protein CAWSKGVGPLHF.

The J gene is TRBJ1-6, the V gene TRBV7-9; no reliable D call. Trimming removed 2 bases at V and 13 bases at J, with 9 bases between. The CDR3 totals 12 residues. The germline gives CDR1 SEHNR, CDR2 FQNEAQ (reference sequence). CDR3 in amino acids: CASSLSDLPLHF. Here the CDR3 DNA reads TGTGCCAGCAGCTTATCGGACCTGCCCCTCCACTTT.

This rearrangement joins TRBV4-1 to TRBJ2-7; possibly TRBD2 for D (6 bases). The CDR3 consists of 15 residues. V dropped 0 bases and J dropped 3 bases, with 12 bases sitting between them. Per germline, CDR1 MGHRA and CDR2 YSYEKL. The CDR3 DNA is TGCGCCAGCAGCCAAGAATCCGGGGGAGGCTACGAGCAGTACTTC. This gives the protein CASSQESGGGYEQYF.

V is TRBV13 and J is TRBJ1-2; TRBD1 aligns across 7 bases. The CDR3 contains 13 residues. V lost 2 bases and J lost 8; bases outside the gene matches: 5. Germline loops: CDR1 PRHDT, CDR2 FYEKMQ (reference sequence). CDR3 in amino acids: CASSLSDRAGYTF. DNA for the CDR3: TGTGCCAGCAGCTTATCCGACAGGGCGGGCTACACCTTC.